The source of this T cell receptor (beta chain) is a study of blood T cell repertoires in COVID-19. The authors' processing: Amplification of reference gene primers provided the estimated nucleated cell counts. The protocol was immunoSEQ multiplex PCR, while the TCRdb copy is restricted to in-frame clones and leaves out a portion. V, J and clone size are taken as reported in that table, and D and trimming were inferred from the DNA itself. This table holds some 110,000 clones, approximately 85% found once. Trimming left V 6 bases short and J 4 bases short, with 12 bases between. Germline values: CDR1 MNHEY, CDR2 SVGEGT. There are 14 residues in the CDR3.

The source of this sequence is a human donor in a cohort sampled during active COVID-19. The genes are TRBV6-2 or TRBV6-3 and TRBJ1-4, with TRBD1 as a possible D gene (5 bases). The sample comprised peripheral blood. The CDR3 loop reads CASSNRQNNEKLFF. The CDR3 region has the DNA TGTGCCAGCAGCAATAGACAGAATAATGAAAAACTGTTTTTT.